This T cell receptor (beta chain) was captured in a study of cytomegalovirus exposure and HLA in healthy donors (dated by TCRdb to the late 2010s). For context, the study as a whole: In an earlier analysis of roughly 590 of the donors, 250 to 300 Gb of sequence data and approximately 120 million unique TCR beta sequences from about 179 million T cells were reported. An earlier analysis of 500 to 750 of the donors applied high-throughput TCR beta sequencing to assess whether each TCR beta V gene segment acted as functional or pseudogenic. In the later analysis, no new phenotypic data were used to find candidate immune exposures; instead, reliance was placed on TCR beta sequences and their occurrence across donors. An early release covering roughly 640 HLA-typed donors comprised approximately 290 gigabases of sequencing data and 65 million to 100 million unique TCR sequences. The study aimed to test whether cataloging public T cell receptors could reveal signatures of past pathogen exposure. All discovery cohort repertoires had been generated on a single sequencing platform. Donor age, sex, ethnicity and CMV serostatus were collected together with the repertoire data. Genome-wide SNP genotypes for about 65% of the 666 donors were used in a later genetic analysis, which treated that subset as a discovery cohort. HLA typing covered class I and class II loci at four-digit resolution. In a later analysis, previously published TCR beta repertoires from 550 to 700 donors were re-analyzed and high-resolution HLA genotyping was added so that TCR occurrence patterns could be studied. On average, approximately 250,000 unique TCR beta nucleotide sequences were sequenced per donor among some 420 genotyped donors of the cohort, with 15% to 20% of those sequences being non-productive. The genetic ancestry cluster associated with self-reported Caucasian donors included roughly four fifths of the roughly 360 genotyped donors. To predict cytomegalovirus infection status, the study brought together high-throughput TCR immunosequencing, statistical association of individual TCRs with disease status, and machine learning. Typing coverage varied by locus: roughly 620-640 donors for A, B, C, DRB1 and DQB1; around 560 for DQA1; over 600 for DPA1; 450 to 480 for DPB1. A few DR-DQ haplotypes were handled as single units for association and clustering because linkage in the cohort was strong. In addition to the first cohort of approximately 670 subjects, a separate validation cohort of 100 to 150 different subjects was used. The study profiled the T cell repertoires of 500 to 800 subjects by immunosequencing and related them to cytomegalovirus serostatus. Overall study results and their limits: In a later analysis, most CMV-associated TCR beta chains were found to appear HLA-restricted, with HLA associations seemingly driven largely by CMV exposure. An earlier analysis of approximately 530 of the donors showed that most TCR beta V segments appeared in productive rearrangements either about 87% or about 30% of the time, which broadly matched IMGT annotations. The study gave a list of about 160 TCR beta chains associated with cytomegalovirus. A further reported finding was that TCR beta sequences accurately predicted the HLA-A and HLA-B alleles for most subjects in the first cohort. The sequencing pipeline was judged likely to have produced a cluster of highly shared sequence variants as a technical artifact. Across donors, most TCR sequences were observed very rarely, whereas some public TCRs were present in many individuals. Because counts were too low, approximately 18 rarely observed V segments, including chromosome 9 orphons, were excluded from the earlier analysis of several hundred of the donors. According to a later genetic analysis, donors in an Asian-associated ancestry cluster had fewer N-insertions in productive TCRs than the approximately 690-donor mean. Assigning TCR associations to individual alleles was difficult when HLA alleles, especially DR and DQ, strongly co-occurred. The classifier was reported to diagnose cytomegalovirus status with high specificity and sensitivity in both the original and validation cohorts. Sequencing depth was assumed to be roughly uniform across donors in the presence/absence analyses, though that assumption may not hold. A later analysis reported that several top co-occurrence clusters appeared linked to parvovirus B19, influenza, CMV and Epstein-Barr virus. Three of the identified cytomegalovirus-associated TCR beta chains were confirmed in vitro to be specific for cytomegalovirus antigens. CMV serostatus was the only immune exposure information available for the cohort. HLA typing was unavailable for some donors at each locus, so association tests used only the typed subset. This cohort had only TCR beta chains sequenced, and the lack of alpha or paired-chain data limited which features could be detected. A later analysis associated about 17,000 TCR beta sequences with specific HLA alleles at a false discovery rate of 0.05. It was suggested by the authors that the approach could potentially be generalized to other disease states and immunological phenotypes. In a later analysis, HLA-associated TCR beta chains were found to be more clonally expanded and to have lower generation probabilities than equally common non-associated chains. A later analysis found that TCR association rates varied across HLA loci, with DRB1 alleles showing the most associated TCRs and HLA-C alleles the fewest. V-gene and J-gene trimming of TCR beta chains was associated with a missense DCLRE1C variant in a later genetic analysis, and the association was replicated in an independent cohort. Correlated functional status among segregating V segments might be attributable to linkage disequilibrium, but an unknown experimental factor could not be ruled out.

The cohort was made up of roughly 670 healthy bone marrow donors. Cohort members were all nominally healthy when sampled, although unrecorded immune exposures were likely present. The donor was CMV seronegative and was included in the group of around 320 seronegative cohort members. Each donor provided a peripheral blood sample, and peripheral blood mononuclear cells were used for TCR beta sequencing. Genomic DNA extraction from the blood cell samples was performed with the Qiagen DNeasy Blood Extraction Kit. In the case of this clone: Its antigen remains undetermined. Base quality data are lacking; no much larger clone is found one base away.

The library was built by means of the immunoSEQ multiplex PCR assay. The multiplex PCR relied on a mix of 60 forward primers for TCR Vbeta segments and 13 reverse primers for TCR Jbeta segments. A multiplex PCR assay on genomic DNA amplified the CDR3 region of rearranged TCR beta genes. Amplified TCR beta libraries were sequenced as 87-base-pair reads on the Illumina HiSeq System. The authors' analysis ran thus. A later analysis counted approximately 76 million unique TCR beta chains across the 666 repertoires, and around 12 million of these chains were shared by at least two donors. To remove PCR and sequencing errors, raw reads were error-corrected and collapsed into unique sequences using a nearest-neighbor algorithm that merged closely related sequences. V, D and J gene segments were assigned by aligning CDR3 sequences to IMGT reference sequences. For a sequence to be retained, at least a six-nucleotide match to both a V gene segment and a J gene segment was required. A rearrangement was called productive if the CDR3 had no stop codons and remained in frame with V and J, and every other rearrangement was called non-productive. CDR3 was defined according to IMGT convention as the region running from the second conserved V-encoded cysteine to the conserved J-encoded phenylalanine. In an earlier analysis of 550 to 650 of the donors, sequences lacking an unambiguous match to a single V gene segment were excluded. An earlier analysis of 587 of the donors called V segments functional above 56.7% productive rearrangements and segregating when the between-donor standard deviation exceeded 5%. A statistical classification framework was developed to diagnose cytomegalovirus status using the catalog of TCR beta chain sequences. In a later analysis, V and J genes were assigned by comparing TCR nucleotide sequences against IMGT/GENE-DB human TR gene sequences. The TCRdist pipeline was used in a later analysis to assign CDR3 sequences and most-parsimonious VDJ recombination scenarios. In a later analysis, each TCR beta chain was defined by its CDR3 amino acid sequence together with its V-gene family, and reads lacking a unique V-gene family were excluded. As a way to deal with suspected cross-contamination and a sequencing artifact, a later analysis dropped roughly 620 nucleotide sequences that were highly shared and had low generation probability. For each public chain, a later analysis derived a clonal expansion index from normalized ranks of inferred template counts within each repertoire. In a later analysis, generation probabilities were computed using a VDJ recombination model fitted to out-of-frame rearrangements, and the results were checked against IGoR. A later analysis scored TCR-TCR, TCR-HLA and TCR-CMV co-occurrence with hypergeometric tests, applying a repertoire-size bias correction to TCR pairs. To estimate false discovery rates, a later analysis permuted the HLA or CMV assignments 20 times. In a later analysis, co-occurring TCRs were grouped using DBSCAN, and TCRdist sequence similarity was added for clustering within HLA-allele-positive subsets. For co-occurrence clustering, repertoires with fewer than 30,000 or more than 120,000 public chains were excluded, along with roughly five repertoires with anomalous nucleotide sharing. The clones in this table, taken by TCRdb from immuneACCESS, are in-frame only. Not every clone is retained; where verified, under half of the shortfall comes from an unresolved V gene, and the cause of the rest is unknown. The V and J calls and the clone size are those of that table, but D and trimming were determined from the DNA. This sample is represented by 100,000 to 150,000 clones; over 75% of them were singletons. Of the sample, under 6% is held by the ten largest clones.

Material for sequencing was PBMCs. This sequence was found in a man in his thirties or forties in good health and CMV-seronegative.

The encoded CDR3 is CASSFTGQDEQYF. At the DNA level, the sequence is TGCGCCAGCAGCTTTACAGGACAGGACGAGCAGTACTTC. The chain joins TRBV5-1 to TRBJ2-7; 7 central bases correspond to TRBD1. Clipping removes 2 bases from V and 5 bases from J, with 4 as the unmatched junction base count. CDR1 SGHRS and CDR2 YFSETQ were looked up in the germline V gene. The CDR3 runs 13 amino acids, cysteine and phenylalanine included. The sequence is cut down to CDR3 DNA, 39 bases in frame from base 1.